The present TCR beta chain was sequenced within a study of cytomegalovirus exposure and HLA in healthy donors. Points on this clone: Its cognate antigen is unknown.

13 Jbeta primers and 60 Vbeta primers were used for the PCR. The data were produced by immunoSEQ multiplex PCR, yet TCRdb's version contains in-frame clones alone and is incomplete. This table holds under 200,000 clones, around 80% found once. Overall study results and limits: TCR association rates varied by HLA locus in a later analysis, with DRB1 highest and HLA-C lowest.

V was trimmed by 0 bases and J by 4 bases, leaving 13 bases between them. Germline V gives CDR1 SGDLS, CDR2 YYNGEE. The CDR3 sequence is 15 residues long. The genes are TRBV9 and TRBJ1-1; D might be TRBD1 (5 bases). The sequenced material came from PBMCs. The origin of this receptor is a woman aged 18 to 35 in good health and CMV-seropositive. The chain's CDR3 is CASSVGGGTGTEAFF. Here the CDR3 DNA reads TGTGCCAGCAGCGTAGGAGGAGGGACGGGCACTGAAGCTTTCTTT. The variable domain in full, completed from reference TRBV9 and TRBJ1-1, reads DSGVTQTPKHLITATGQRVTLRCSPRSGDLSVYWYQQSLDQGLQFLIQYYNGEERAKGNILERFSAQQFPDLHSELNLSSLELGDSALYFCASSVGGGTGTEAFFGQGTRLTVV.